This TCR beta chain derives from a study of blood T cell repertoires in COVID-19. The CDR3 has 13 residues. V was clipped by 6 bases and J by 4 bases; unmatched bases: 2. Germline CDR1 MNHEY, CDR2 SMNVEV (reference sequence). Sequencing was performed with immunoSEQ multiplex PCR; in TCRdb, only in-frame clones are kept and a portion is missing. Of 200,000 to 300,000 clones listed, around 88% were seen once; the top ten hold roughly 1.8%. Input material: peripheral blood. The TCR was taken from a man aged 25 to 40 with active or convalescent COVID-19. The chain carries TRBV27 and TRBJ1-2; 10 nucleotides match TRBD1. CDR3 DNA sequence: TGTGCCAGCAGGGACAGGGGGACCTATGGCTACACCTTC. It specifies CASRDRGTYGYTF.